The rows below give T cell receptor beta chains drawn from one sample of a study of cytomegalovirus exposure and HLA in healthy donors. This table comes from immunoSEQ multiplex PCR, and its TCRdb copy is limited to in-frame clones, with some not included. This sample has some 160,000 clones, with about 80% found just once. Sequences were obtained from PBMCs. These receptors were taken from a young woman in good health and CMV-seronegative. CDR3s include the opening cysteine and the closing phenylalanine or tryptophan. Fields, in order: D gene, V gene, J gene, CDR3 length, clone size, CDR3 protein, CDR3 DNA. D genes are given only for firm matches. Clone size is shown for a subset of rows, as once, few, many or a class of expanded clone.

-,TRBV27,TRBJ1-4,15,-,CASSLVTGGVEKLFF,TGTGCCAGCAGTTTAGTGACAGGTGGGGTTGAAAAACTGTTTTTT
-,TRBV6-5,TRBJ2-5,14,-,CASSYSGSRETQYF,TGTGCCAGCAGTTACTCGGGCAGTCGGGAGACCCAGTACTTC
TRBD1,TRBV2,TRBJ2-4,16,-,CASRSRRTGIVDIQYF,TGTGCCAGCCGATCGCGAAGGACAGGGATTGTGGACATTCAGTACTTC
-,TRBV5-1,TRBJ2-7,17,-,CASSLAPTGLGSYEQYF,TGCGCCAGCAGCTTGGCCCCGACAGGCCTGGGCTCCTACGAGCAGTACTTC
-,TRBV29-1,TRBJ1-2,13,-,CSVPHPSGNGYTF,TGCAGCGTCCCCCACCCGTCAGGGAATGGCTACACCTTC
TRBD1,TRBV27,TRBJ1-2,15,-,CASSPHPDRGLGYTF,TGTGCCAGCAGTCCCCATCCCGACAGGGGCCTCGGCTACACCTTC
-,TRBV5-4,TRBJ2-7,14,once,CASSSQGRDYEQYF,TGTGCCAGCAGCTCTCAGGGTAGGGACTACGAGCAGTACTTC
-,TRBV11-1,TRBJ2-2,15,-,CASSLKRAGTGELFF,TGTGCCAGCAGCTTAAAGAGGGCGGGCACCGGGGAGCTGTTTTTT
TRBD1,TRBV5-1,TRBJ1-1,15,-,CASSLRTGPPTEAFF,TGCGCCAGCAGCCTAAGGACAGGGCCCCCCACTGAAGCTTTCTTT
-,TRBV5-1,TRBJ2-2,13,-,CASSLTGTGELFF,TGCGCCAGCAGCTTAACAGGGACCGGGGAGCTGTTTTTT
-,TRBV27,TRBJ2-6,17,-,CASSFRQGLSGANVLTF,TGTGCCAGCAGCTTCAGACAGGGACTTTCGGGGGCCAACGTCCTGACTTTC
-,TRBV5-1,TRBJ2-3,14,few,CASSLVPGPDTQYF,TGCGCCAGCAGCTTGGTTCCAGGCCCAGATACGCAGTATTTT
-,TRBV20-1,TRBJ2-5,11,-,CSARAGETQYF,TGCAGTGCTAGGGCAGGGGAGACCCAGTACTTC